The sequence of this T cell receptor beta chain was determined in a study of Ad26.COV2.S vaccination and SARS-CoV-2 variants. Whole-study context: Ad26.COV2.S shots went into the muscle once or twice, 56 days apart. Findings and limits, study-wide: Vaccinees reportedly had broad spike-specific CD8+ and CD4+ T cell responses. Measurements of TCR breadth and depth may have given underestimates of the total T cell responses.

Measured with immunoSEQ multiplex PCR; TCRdb has only the in-frame clones, and not every one. The table shows 350,000 to 450,000 clones, with roughly 80% occurring only once. This clone was counted a single time. Antigen: not known. The treatment denotes: 19 received Ad26.COV2.S at low or high dose, single or two shots; roughly 5 received placebo; per-sample allocation not given. Following the first vaccine or placebo injection, samples were taken on day 63. The receptor comes from a person between 18 and 65 years old who received the Ad26.COV2.S COVID-19 vaccine or a placebo. This specimen was peripheral blood, taken in a trial of Ad26.COV2.S vaccine versus placebo.

CDR3 residues: CASSFPGRHNTEAFF. DNA of the CDR3: TGTGCCAGCAGCTTTCCAGGACGTCACAACACTGAAGCTTTCTTT. V is TRBV7-9 and J is TRBJ1-1, with D hard to call. This CDR3 is 15 amino acids long. The germline V and J ends were trimmed by 3 bases and 2 bases, with 13 bases remaining between them. CDR1 SEHNR and CDR2 FQNEAQ come from the germline V gene (reference sequence). The entire variable domain, with the rest obtained from reference TRBV7-9 and TRBJ1-1, is as follows: DTGVSQNPRHKITKRGQNVTFRCDPISEHNRLYWYRQTLGQGPEFLTYFQNEAQLEKSRLLSDRFSAERPKGSFSTLEIQRTEQGDSAMYLCASSFPGRHNTEAFFGQGTRLTVV.